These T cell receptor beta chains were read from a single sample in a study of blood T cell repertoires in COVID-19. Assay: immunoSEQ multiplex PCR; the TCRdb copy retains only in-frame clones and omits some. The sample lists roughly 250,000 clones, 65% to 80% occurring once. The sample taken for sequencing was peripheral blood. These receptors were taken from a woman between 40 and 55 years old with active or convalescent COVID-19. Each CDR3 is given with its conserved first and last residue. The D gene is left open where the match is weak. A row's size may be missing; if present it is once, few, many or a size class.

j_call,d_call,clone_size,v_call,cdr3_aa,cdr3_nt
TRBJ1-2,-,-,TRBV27,CASSLLPLTAYGYTF,TGTGCCAGCAGTTTATTACCCCTGACAGCATATGGCTACACCTTC
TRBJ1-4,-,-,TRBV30,CAWRPLGIGHNEKLFF,TGTGCCTGGAGGCCGCTCGGGATAGGGCATAATGAAAAACTGTTTTTT
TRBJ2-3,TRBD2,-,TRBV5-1,CASLSGGVPDTQYF,TGCGCCAGCCTAAGCGGGGGGGTCCCAGATACGCAGTATTTT
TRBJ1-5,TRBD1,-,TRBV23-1,CARRDRGSNQPQHF,TGCGCCAGACGGGACAGGGGAAGCAATCAGCCCCAGCATTTT
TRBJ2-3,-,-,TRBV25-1,CASSVGRGGAQYF,TGTGCCAGCAGTGTTGGGCGGGGTGGGGCACAGTATTTT
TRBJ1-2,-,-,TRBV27,CASSPGGSYTF,TGTGCCAGCAGCCCGGGCGGGAGCTACACCTTC
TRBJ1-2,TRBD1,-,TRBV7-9,CASSLGQGQTSYTF,TGTGCCAGCAGCCTAGGACAGGGTCAGACTAGCTACACCTTC
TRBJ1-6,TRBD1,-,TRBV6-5,CASRQTGGSPLHF,TGTGCCAGCAGGCAGACAGGGGGTTCACCCCTCCACTTT
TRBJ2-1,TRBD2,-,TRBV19,CASSINPGLAGFSYNEQFF,TGTGCCAGTAGTATAAACCCGGGACTAGCGGGTTTCTCCTACAATGAGCAGTTCTTC
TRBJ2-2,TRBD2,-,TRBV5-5,CASSPLTSVNTGELFF,TGTGCCAGCAGCCCCCTTACTAGCGTCAACACCGGGGAGCTGTTTTTT
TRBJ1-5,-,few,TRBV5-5,CASSLAGGNQPQHF,TGTGCCAGCAGCTTGGCGGGGGGCAATCAGCCCCAGCATTTT
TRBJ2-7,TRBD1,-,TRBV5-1,CASSAGDRGYEQYF,TGCGCCAGCAGCGCGGGGGACAGGGGCTACGAGCAGTACTTC
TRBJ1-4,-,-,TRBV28,CASSPNRAVYVKLFF,TGTGCCAGCAGTCCGAACAGGGCTGTTTATGTAAAACTGTTTTTT
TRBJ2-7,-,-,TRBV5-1,CASSFQRGSSYEQYF,TGCGCCAGCAGCTTCCAGAGGGGGAGCTCCTACGAGCAGTACTTC
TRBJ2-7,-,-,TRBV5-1,CASSLSSGNSYEQYF,TGCGCCAGCAGCTTGAGTTCAGGGAATTCCTACGAGCAGTACTTC
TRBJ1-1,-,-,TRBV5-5,CASSLEGSNTEAFF,TGTGCCAGCAGCTTGGAGGGGTCGAACACTGAAGCTTTCTTT
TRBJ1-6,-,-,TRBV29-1,CSVESSYNSPLHF,TGCAGCGTTGAATCCAGCTATAATTCACCCCTCCACTTT
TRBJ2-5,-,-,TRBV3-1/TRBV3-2,CASSQDALGRETQYF,TGTGCCAGCAGCCAAGACGCACTAGGGAGGGAGACCCAGTACTTC
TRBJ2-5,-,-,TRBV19,CASSMAGQETQYF,TGTGCCAGTAGTATGGCAGGTCAAGAGACCCAGTACTTC
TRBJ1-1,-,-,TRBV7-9,CASSLGPPGLTEAFF,TGTGCCAGCAGCTTAGGTCCCCCTGGACTCACTGAAGCTTTCTTT
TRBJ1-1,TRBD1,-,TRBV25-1,CASGGQGVTEAFF,TGTGCCAGCGGGGGACAGGGGGTCACTGAAGCTTTCTTT
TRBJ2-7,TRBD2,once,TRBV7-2,CASSPTGGKNSYEQYF,TGTGCCAGCAGCCCCACGGGGGGGAAGAATTCCTACGAGCAGTACTTC
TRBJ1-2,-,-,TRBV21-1,CASSKREPNYGYTF,TGTGCCAGCAGCAAAAGGGAGCCTAACTATGGCTACACCTTC
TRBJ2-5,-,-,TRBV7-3,CASSLTAVKETQYF,TGTGCCAGCAGCTTAACAGCGGTGAAAGAGACCCAGTACTTC
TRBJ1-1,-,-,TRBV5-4,CASNFDGIQGTEAFF,TGTGCCAGCAACTTCGATGGGATTCAGGGAACTGAAGCTTTCTTT
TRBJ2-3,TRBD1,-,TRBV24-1,CATSVSWTGSDTQYF,TGTGCCACCAGTGTCTCGTGGACAGGGTCAGATACGCAGTATTTT
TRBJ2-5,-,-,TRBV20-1,CTGEQETQYF,TGCACCGGAGAACAAGAGACCCAGTACTTC
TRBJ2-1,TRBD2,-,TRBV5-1,CASSYYRTSGGHNEQFF,TGCGCCAGCAGCTACTATCGGACTAGCGGGGGCCACAATGAGCAGTTCTTC
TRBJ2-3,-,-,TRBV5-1,CASSLGQTTDTQYF,TGCGCCAGCAGCTTGGGACAGACCACAGATACGCAGTATTTT
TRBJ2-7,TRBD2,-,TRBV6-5,CASSFSGASSYEQYF,TGTGCCAGCAGTTTTAGCGGGGCGAGCTCCTACGAGCAGTACTTC
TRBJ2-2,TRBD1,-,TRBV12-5,CASGLPRGRRPGELFF,TGTGCTAGTGGTCTGCCCAGGGGGCGGAGGCCCGGGGAGCTGTTTTTT
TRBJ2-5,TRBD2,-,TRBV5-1,CASSYHDSGDTRTQYF,TGCGCCAGCAGCTACCACGATAGCGGGGATACAAGGACCCAGTACTTC
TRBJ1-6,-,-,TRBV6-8,CASSYWTVNNSPLHF,TGTGCCAGCAGTTACTGGACAGTTAATAATTCACCCCTCCACTTT
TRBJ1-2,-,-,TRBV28,CASRDGGYGYTF,TGTGCCAGCAGAGACGGAGGGTATGGCTACACCTTC
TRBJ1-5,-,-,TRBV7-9,CASSWGDQPQHF,TGTGCCAGCAGCTGGGGGGATCAGCCCCAGCATTTT
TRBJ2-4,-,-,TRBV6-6,CASSYSPQIQYF,TGTGCCAGCAGTTACTCGCCACAGATTCAGTACTTC
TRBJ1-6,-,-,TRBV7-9,CASSLEEVATLHF,TGTGCCAGCAGCTTAGAGGAGGTGGCCACCCTCCACTTT
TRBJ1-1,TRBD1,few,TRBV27,CASNPADRDRSEAFF,TGTGCCAGCAACCCCGCCGACAGGGATCGTTCTGAAGCTTTCTTT
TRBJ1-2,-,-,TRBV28,CASGTTDSFYGYTF,TGTGCCAGCGGGACTACAGACAGTTTCTATGGCTACACCTTC
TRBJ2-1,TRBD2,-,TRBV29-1,CSLGGGAYNEQFF,TGCAGCCTTGGGGGGGGAGCCTACAATGAGCAGTTCTTC
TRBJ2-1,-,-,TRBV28,CASSLWRGQKRESYNEQFF,TGTGCCAGCAGTTTATGGCGGGGGCAAAAGCGGGAATCCTACAATGAGCAGTTCTTC
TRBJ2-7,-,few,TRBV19,CASSLAPLYEQYF,TGTGCCAGTAGTCTGGCACCTCTCTACGAGCAGTACTTC
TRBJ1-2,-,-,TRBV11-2,CASSLAGFYGYTF,TGTGCCAGCAGCTTAGCAGGTTTCTATGGCTACACCTTC
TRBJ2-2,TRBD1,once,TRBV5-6,CASSFTGVRTGELFF,TGTGCCAGCAGCTTTACAGGGGTGAGAACCGGGGAGCTGTTTTTT
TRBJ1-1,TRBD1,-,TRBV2,CASSVDRGNTEAFF,TGTGCCAGCAGTGTCGACAGGGGGAACACTGAAGCTTTCTTT
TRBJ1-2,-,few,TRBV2,CASSGLGGERGYGYTF,TGTGCCAGCAGCGGCCTTGGGGGGGAAAGAGGGTATGGCTACACCTTC
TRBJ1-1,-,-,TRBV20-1,CSASRGNTEAFF,TGCAGTGCTAGTCGGGGGAACACTGAAGCTTTCTTT
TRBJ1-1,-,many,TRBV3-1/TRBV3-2,CASRKSAGSDEAFF,TGTGCCAGCAGAAAATCGGCGGGGTCCGATGAAGCTTTCTTT
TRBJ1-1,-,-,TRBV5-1,CASSFSLNTEAFF,TGCGCCAGCAGCTTCTCTTTGAACACTGAAGCTTTCTTT
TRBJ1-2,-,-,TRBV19,CASSIGPRSGGYTF,TGTGCCAGTAGTATAGGGCCGAGGAGTGGGGGCTACACCTTC
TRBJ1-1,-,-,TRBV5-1,CASGLKNTEAFF,TGCGCCAGCGGACTGAAGAACACTGAAGCTTTCTTT